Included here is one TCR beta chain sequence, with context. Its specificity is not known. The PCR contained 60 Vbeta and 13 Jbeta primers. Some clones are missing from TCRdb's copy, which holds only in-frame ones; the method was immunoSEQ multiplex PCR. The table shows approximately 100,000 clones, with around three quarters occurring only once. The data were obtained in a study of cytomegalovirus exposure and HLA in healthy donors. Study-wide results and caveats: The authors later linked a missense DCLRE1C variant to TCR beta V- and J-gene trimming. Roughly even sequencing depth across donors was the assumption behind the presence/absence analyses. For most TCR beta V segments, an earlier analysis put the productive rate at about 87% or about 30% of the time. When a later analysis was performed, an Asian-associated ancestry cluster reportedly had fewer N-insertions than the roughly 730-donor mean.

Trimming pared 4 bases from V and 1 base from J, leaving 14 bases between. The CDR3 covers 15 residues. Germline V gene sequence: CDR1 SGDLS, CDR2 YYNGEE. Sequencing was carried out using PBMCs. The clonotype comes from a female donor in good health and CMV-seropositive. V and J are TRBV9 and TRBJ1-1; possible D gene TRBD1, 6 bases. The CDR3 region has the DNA TGTGCCAGCAGCACCAGGGACACCGCGAACACTGAAGCTTTCTTT. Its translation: CASSTRDTANTEAFF.